The 12 T cell receptor beta chains reported below all come from one sample, sequenced in a study of T cell responses to AZD1222 COVID-19 vaccine. Generated by immunoSEQ multiplex PCR, the TCRdb table keeps only in-frame clones and is missing some. Of approximately 150,000 clones detected, roughly 89% appear once; the ten largest clones hold 7.5% to 8%. Source: peripheral blood, taken 28 days after the second dose of the MenACWY control vaccine. The receptors shown here come from an adult who received the MenACWY meningococcal vaccine as a control.

J is TRBJ1-5 and V is TRBV18; D not resolved. V shed 2 bases and J shed 7 bases, with 9 bases lying between them. The CDR3 contains 13 residues. Germline CDR1 KGHSH, CDR2 LQKENI. CDR3: CASSPAGYQPQHF. DNA for the CDR3: TGTGCCAGCTCACCAGCGGGGTACCAGCCCCAGCATTTT.

The V gene is TRBV9, the J gene TRBJ2-1; 9 positions agree with TRBD1. V shed 4 bases and J 9 bases; nucleotides not matched to a gene: 11. The CDR3 spans 15 residues. Germline V gene lookup returns CDR1 SGDLS and CDR2 YYNGEE. DNA of the CDR3: TGTGCCAGCAGCCCCACAGGGGGCCATTATGGTGAGCAGTTCTTC. Protein: CASSPTGGHYGEQFF.

The rearrangement uses TRBV7-9 and TRBJ2-1, with D unclear. CDR1 and CDR2 from the germline V gene are SEHNR and FQNEAQ (reference sequence). V was cut by 5 bases and J by 6 bases, with 11 bases left in between. CDR3 length: 13 amino acids. The CDR3 DNA reads TGTGCCAGCAGCCTTCAGCTGGGCAATGAGCAGTTCTTC. Protein product: CASSLQLGNEQFF.

The chain couples TRBV21-1 to TRBJ2-4. TRBV21-1 is shown as a pseudogene. The CDR3 is 18 residues long. CDR3 in DNA: TGTGCCAGCAGCAAAGGATGGCTTTCAGTACTAGCCAAAAACATTCAGTACTTC. It codes for CASSKGWLSVLAKNIQYF.

The J gene is TRBJ2-1, the V gene TRBV27; a possible D gene is TRBD2 (6 bases). V was cut by 8 bases and J by 9 bases, with 17 bases left in between. Germline loops: CDR1 MNHEY, CDR2 SMNVEV (reference sequence). The CDR3 extends over 13 amino acids. DNA of the CDR3: TGTGCCAGCGCCCCGCCGGCGGGAATTGAGCAGTTCTTC. Its protein product is CASAPPAGIEQFF.

The genes are TRBV5-4 and TRBJ1-4; D is perhaps TRBD1 (5 bases). Looked up from germline, CDR1 is SGHNT and CDR2 is YYREEE (reference sequence). V was trimmed by 4 bases and J by 5 bases, leaving 9 bases between them. The CDR3 covers 13 residues. The CDR3 here is CASSIDRNEKLFF. DNA of the CDR3: TGTGCCAGCAGCATCGACAGAAATGAAAAACTGTTTTTT.

This chain uses TRBV5-1 with TRBJ2-7; D possibly corresponds to TRBD1 (6 bases). V was clipped by 0 bases and J by 2 bases, with 15 bases between them. Germline loops: CDR1 SGHRS, CDR2 YFSETQ. The CDR3 runs to 16 residues. The CDR3 loop is CASSLGIRGGTYEQYF. As DNA, the CDR3 is TGCGCCAGCAGCTTGGGAATCAGGGGTGGAACCTACGAGCAGTACTTC.

V usage is TRBV2 and J usage is TRBJ2-1; 11 bases are a match to TRBD2. The CDR3 runs to 14 residues. Germline CDR1 is SNHLY and CDR2 is FYNNEI. Unmatched junction bases numbered 5, after V lost 5 bases and J lost 8 bases. The CDR3 loop reads CASSIGTSGDEQFF. The CDR3 nucleotides read TGTGCCAGCAGTATCGGGACTAGCGGAGATGAGCAGTTCTTC.

The J gene is TRBJ2-1, the V gene TRBV5-4; the D is unclear. Trimming removed 0 bases at V and 5 bases at J, with 6 bases between. CDR3 length: 13 residues. Germline V gene data show CDR1 as SGHNT and CDR2 as YYREEE (reference sequence). The CDR3 protein is CASSLAGNNEQFF. CDR3 in DNA: TGTGCCAGCAGCTTGGCGGGCAACAATGAGCAGTTCTTC.

V gene TRBV28 combines with J gene TRBJ1-2; no clear D gene. This CDR3 has 15 amino acids. Between the trimmed V and J ends, which lost 6 bases and 5 bases, there was a span of 19 bases. The germline CDR1 and CDR2 sequences are MDHEN and SYDVKM. As DNA, the CDR3 is TGTGCCAGCAGCCCAGAGCTCGGTGATATTTATGGCTACACCTTC. Its protein is CASSPELGDIYGYTF.

The genes are TRBV11-2 and TRBJ1-5, with a tentative D call TRBD1 (5 bases). Germline V lookup: CDR1 SGHAT, CDR2 FQNNGV. There are 15 residues in the CDR3. The V gene lost 5 bases and the J gene lost 9 bases, with 20 bases spanning the gap. CDR3 DNA sequence: TGTGCCAGCAGCCCCGGGACCCGGGAAAGCGGGCCCCAGCATTTT. Amino acid sequence: CASSPGTRESGPQHF.

The genes are TRBV28 and TRBJ2-5; possibly TRBD2 for D (6 bases). This CDR3 has 16 amino acids. V was pared by 1 base and J by 0 bases, with 12 bases between. Per the germline V gene, CDR1 is MDHEN and CDR2 is SYDVKM. The CDR3 region has the DNA TGTGCCAGCAGTTTATCGGAAGGGAGGTACCAAGAGACCCAGTACTTC. It yields the protein CASSLSEGRYQETQYF.